This TCR beta chain derives from a study of cytomegalovirus exposure and HLA in healthy donors. In regard to this clone: The junction does not match germline at one end; this may be a read error.

Per germline, CDR1 SEHNR and CDR2 FQNEAQ (reference sequence). CDR3 length: 12 residues. Primers: 60 Vbeta forward and 13 Jbeta reverse. Here immunoSEQ multiplex PCR was the method, and the copy in TCRdb shows in-frame clones only, minus some. The top ten hold 7.3% of the sample, which has around 100,000 clones, just under 80% seen once. Healthy bone marrow donors made up the donors. Nominally healthy donors were sampled, though unrecorded immune exposures were likely. The sequence was collected from a man aged 25-40 years in good health and CMV-seronegative. The specimen sequenced was PBMCs. This rearrangement joins TRBV7-9 to TRBJ1-1; D uncertain. CDR3 bases: TGTTCCAGCAGCTTACAGAACACTGAAGCTTTCTTT. This translates into CSSSLQNTEAFF.